Listed below are T cell receptor beta chains from one sample, sequenced in a study of blood T cells in healthy people across ages. TCRdb re-derived calls from the 5' RACE reads in MiXCR, one entry per CDR3 protein. Here the sample spans some 1.5 million distinct CDR3 sequences, 28% being singletons. What was sequenced was blood. Receptors were obtained from a woman aged 30 to 39 in good health. CDR3s include the opening cysteine and the closing phenylalanine or tryptophan. The D gene is left open where the match is weak. Clone size is not always given. Where it is, it says once, few, many or a class for expanded clones.

clone_size d_call j_call v_call cdr3_nt cdr3_aa
. . TRBJ1-1 TRBV6-6 TGTGCCAGCAGGAGAGGGGGAGGAGTCCGGACTGAAGCTTTCTTT CASRRGGGVRTEAFF
. TRBD2 TRBJ2-7 TRBV7-9 TGTGCCAGCAGCTTAGCGCGGGCTAGCGGGAGCGACGAGCAGTACTTC CASSLARASGSDEQYF
. . TRBJ2-3 TRBV20-1 TGCAGTGCTAGAGATCCGTCGGCTGGGTATACGCAGTATTTT CSARDPSAGYTQYF
. TRBD1 TRBJ2-7 TRBV20-1 TGCAGTGCTAGGGGGACAGAAGATTACGAGCAGTACTTC CSARGTEDYEQYF
. TRBD2 TRBJ2-1 TRBV15 TGTGTCACCAGCGGTGGTGCGGGAGTCTACAATGAGCAGTTCTTC CVTSGGAGVYNEQFF
once . TRBJ2-3 TRBV28 TGTGCCAGCGTCCCCCGGGGACGGGAGAAAGATACGCAGTATTTT CASVPRGREKDTQYF
. . TRBJ2-5 TRBV27 TGTGCCAGCAGTTGGGGGTCCAGACAAGAGACCCAGTACTTC CASSWGSRQETQYF
. . TRBJ1-1 TRBV18 TGTGCCAGCTCACCAGAAGGAGCACAGTTCACTGAAGCTTTCTTT CASSPEGAQFTEAFF
few . TRBJ1-1 TRBV27 TGTGCCAGCAGTTTATTGGACGGAGCTGAAGCTTTCTTT CASSLLDGAEAFF
few TRBD1 TRBJ1-5 TRBV12-3/TRBV12-4 TGTGCCAGCAGCTATCGACGACAGGGCAGGCAGCCCCAGCATTTT CASSYRRQGRQPQHF
few . TRBJ2-3 TRBV5-1 TGCGCCAGCGGAGGAGCTGACACAGATACGCAGTATTTT CASGGADTDTQYF
. TRBD1 TRBJ2-7 TRBV5-1 TGCGCCAGCAGACATCCCGGGACAGCCATCTCCTACGAGCAGTACTTC CASRHPGTAISYEQYF
. TRBD2 TRBJ2-7 TRBV6-5 TGTGCCAGCAGCCCGGGACTAGCGGGATACTACGAGCAGTACTTC CASSPGLAGYYEQYF
many . TRBJ1-2 TRBV10-3 TGTGCCATCAGTGAGTCTGGAGGCTATGGCTACACCTTC CAISESGGYGYTF
. TRBD2 TRBJ2-3 TRBV12-3/TRBV12-4 TGTGCCAGCAGTTTAGGCGGGAGTATCGACGATACGCAGTATTTT CASSLGGSIDDTQYF
. . TRBJ1-3 TRBV3-1 TGTGCCAGCAGCCAAGGACTCTCTGGAAACACCATATATTTT CASSQGLSGNTIYF
. TRBD1 TRBJ2-2 TRBV27 TGTGCCAGCAGTTTACGGGACAGGAACACCGGGGAGCTGTTTTTT CASSLRDRNTGELFF
few . TRBJ1-2 TRBV20-1 TGCAGTGCTTCCCGGACCACATATGGCTACACCTTC CSASRTTYGYTF
once TRBD2 TRBJ2-3 TRBV28 TGTGCCATCCTCCCGACTAGCGGGGGGCCCACAGATACGCAGTATTTT CAILPTSGGPTDTQYF
few . TRBJ2-5 TRBV21-1 TGTGCCAGCAGCAAAGGGAAAGGGCTAGTGGAAGAGACCCAGTACTTC CASSKGKGLVEETQYF
few TRBD2 TRBJ2-4 TRBV6-5 TGTGCCAGTTCTCGGGGAGGGGTAGAAAACATTCAGTACTTC CASSRGGVENIQYF
. . TRBJ2-3 TRBV7-9 TGTGCCAGCAGCAACTGGAGAGCGGGCTCAGAAGATACGCAGTATTTT CASSNWRAGSEDTQYF
many . TRBJ1-5 TRBV12-5 TGTGCTAGTGCCCGAGCGGCGATTCAGCCCCAGCATTTT CASARAAIQPQHF
many . TRBJ2-4 TRBV12-3/TRBV12-4 TGTGCCAGCAGAGGGACTCCTGTAGCCAAAAACATTCAGTACTTC CASRGTPVAKNIQYF
. TRBD2 TRBJ2-7 TRBV7-2 TGTGCCAGCAGGTTAGCGGGGTCCCACTACGAGCAGTACTTC CASRLAGSHYEQYF
many . TRBJ2-7 TRBV5-6 TGTGCCAGCAACACAGAGACCCACGAGCAGTACTTC CASNTETHEQYF
many TRBD2 TRBJ2-7 TRBV12-3/TRBV12-4 TGTGCCAGCAGTTTCCCCCCTGGCGGGAGTACCTACGAGCAGTACTTC CASSFPPGGSTYEQYF
. TRBD1 TRBJ1-2 TRBV6-6 TGTGCCAGCAGTTACTCCGCCGGGACAGTTAACTATGGCTACACCTTC CASSYSAGTVNYGYTF